Below, 3 T cell receptor beta chains from the same sample are listed, as sequenced in a study of CD8+ T cells in alopecia areata. Once RNA had been extracted, it was reverse transcribed into cDNA to act as the sequencing template. This table comes from immunoSEQ multiplex PCR, and its TCRdb copy is limited to in-frame clones, with some not included. The sample has 150,000 to 250,000 clones, roughly three fifths seen once; the top ten hold over 3%. Treatment reported: oral pan-JAK inhibitor, 5-10 mg twice daily. The sample consisted of CD4+ T cells sorted from blood, taken at week 4, from a patient treated with tofacitinib. The receptors come from a human donor with alopecia areata.

This chain uses TRBV27 with TRBJ1-1, with D hard to call. Trimming removed 2 bases at V and 6 bases at J, with 10 bases between. This CDR3 is 13 amino acids long. CDR1 is MNHEY and CDR2 is SMNVEV in the germline V gene (reference sequence). As DNA, the CDR3 is TGTGCCAGCAGTTTAGTGGGGAGCGCTGAAGCTTTCTTT. This encodes CASSLVGSAEAFF.

The chain recombines TRBV5-1 with TRBJ2-7; the D gene is possibly TRBD1 (6 bases). This CDR3 is built from 16 residues. Trimming removed 2 bases at V and 0 bases at J, with 15 bases between. Looked up from germline, CDR1 is SGHRS and CDR2 is YFSETQ. In DNA, the CDR3 is TGCGCCAGCAGCTTATTCCAGGGGTCCGGCTCCTACGAGCAGTACTTC. It specifies CASSLFQGSGSYEQYF.

This chain joins TRBV7-9 and TRBJ1-2; D is perhaps TRBD1 (5 bases). The length of the CDR3 is 12 residues. Germline CDR1 SEHNR, CDR2 FQNEAQ (reference sequence). V lost 4 bases to trimming and J lost 4 bases, with 7 bases between them. CDR3 amino acids: CASSSGSYGYTF. CDR3 in DNA: TGTGCCAGCAGCTCAGGGTCCTATGGCTACACCTTC.